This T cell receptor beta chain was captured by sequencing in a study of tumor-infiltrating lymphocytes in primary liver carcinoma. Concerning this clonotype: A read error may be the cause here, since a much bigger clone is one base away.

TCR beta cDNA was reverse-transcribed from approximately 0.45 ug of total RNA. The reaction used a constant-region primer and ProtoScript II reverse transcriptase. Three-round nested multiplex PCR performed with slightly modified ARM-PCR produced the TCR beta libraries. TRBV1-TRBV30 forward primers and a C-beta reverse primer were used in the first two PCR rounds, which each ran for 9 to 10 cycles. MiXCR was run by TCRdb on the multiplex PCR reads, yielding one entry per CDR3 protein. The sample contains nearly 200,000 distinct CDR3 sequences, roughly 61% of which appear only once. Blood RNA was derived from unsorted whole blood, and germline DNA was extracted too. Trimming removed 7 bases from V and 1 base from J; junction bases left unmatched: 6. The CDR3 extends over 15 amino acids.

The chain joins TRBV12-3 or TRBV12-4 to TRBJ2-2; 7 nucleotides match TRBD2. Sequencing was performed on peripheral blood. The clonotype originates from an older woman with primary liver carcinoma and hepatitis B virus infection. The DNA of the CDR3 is TGTGCCAGCACTCCTAGCGGTGTGAACACCGGGGAGCTGTTTTTT. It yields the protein CASTPSGVNTGELFF.